The rows below give T cell receptor beta chains drawn from one sample of a study of shared clonotypes between healthy human individuals. The data were produced by immunoSEQ multiplex PCR, yet TCRdb's version contains in-frame clones alone and is incomplete. Of about 510,000 clones listed, 75% to 80% are singletons. The sequencing input was PBMCs. The source is a woman between 40 and 50 years old in good health. Some clones in this sample may be carry-over from other donors' samples. The CDR3 runs from the conserved cysteine through the conserved F or W. D genes are given only for firm matches. Expanded clones get a size class; other rows say once, few or many, or leave the size out.

TRBV5-4	.	TRBJ1-1	TRBD1	TGTGCCAGCAGCTTGGCGGCAGGGGGCAGCACTGAAGCTTTCTTT	CASSLAAGGSTEAFF
TRBV5-8	few	TRBJ1-1	.	TGTGCCAGCACCCCTGGACGGTACACTGAAGCTTTCTTT	CASTPGRYTEAFF
TRBV29-1	once	TRBJ2-1	TRBD1	TGCAGCGTTTACAGAACAGGGGGCACGAGCAATGAGCAGTTCTTC	CSVYRTGGTSNEQFF
TRBV27	.	TRBJ2-7	TRBD1	TGTGCCAGCAGTTTTCGACAGGGGAGCTCCTACGAGCAGTACTTC	CASSFRQGSSYEQYF
TRBV2	once	TRBJ1-5	.	TGTGCCAGCAGTGGGGACACTAGCAATCAGCCCCAGCATTTT	CASSGDTSNQPQHF
TRBV5-1	.	TRBJ2-6	.	TGCGCCAGCAGCTTGCGGCTCTCTGGGGCCAACGTCCTGACTTTC	CASSLRLSGANVLTF
TRBV7-8	.	TRBJ1-2	TRBD1	TGTGCCAGCAGCTTAGTCACAGGGGCTCCGTTTGATTATGGCTACACCTTC	CASSLVTGAPFDYGYTF
TRBV10-1	.	TRBJ2-1	TRBD2	TGCGCCAGCAGTGACTCCCTTAGCGGGAGCGTCCACAATGAGCAGTTCTTC	CASSDSLSGSVHNEQFF
TRBV11-2	.	TRBJ2-1	.	TGTGCCAGCAGCTTAGATCGATTGGTGGGCTGGAATGAGCAGTTCTTC	CASSLDRLVGWNEQFF
TRBV11-1	many	TRBJ2-1	.	TGTGCCAGCAGCTTGGGGGGCCATGAGCAGTTCTTC	CASSLGGHEQFF
TRBV7-3	once	TRBJ2-3	.	TGTGCCAGCAGCACCCCAGGGTCAGATACGCAGTATTTT	CASSTPGSDTQYF
TRBV5-4	once	TRBJ2-1	TRBD2	TGTGCCAGCAGCTTGCGTAGCGGGAGGGCCCACAATGAGCAGTTCTTC	CASSLRSGRAHNEQFF
TRBV9	.	TRBJ2-1	.	TGTGCCAGCAGCGACCGGGACAACTCCTACAATGAGCAGTTCTTC	CASSDRDNSYNEQFF
TRBV7-3	.	TRBJ2-2	.	TGTGCCAGCAGCTTAGGCGGCGCGAACACCGGGGAGCTGTTTTTT	CASSLGGANTGELFF
TRBV14	.	TRBJ2-3	.	TGTGCCAGCAGCCGAGGCGGGAGCACAGATACGCAGTATTTT	CASSRGGSTDTQYF
TRBV9	.	TRBJ2-3	.	TGTGCCAGCAGCGTGCGGAGGGAGAGCACAGATACGCAGTATTTT	CASSVRRESTDTQYF
TRBV18	many	TRBJ2-7	.	TGTGCCAGCTCACCAGAGACGGGCTCCTACGAGCAGTACTTC	CASSPETGSYEQYF
TRBV4-2	.	TRBJ1-3	TRBD1	TGTGCCAGCAGCCAAGATAGTAACAGGGGCCCTGGAAACACCATATATTTT	CASSQDSNRGPGNTIYF
TRBV28	.	TRBJ2-1	.	TGTGCCAGCAGGGGAAGGTACTCCTACAATGAGCAGTTCTTC	CASRGRYSYNEQFF
TRBV11-2	once	TRBJ2-5	TRBD2	TGTGCCAGCAGCTCGATAGCGGGGCCGCAAGAGACCCAGTACTTC	CASSSIAGPQETQYF
TRBV7-2	.	TRBJ2-7	TRBD2	TGTGCCAGCAGCTTAGGTCTAGCGGGAGTGCGGTACGAGCAGTACTTC	CASSLGLAGVRYEQYF
TRBV5-6	.	TRBJ2-5	.	TGTGCCAGCAGCTTGTTACAGGGTACCGGGGAGACCCAGTACTTC	CASSLLQGTGETQYF
TRBV19	.	TRBJ2-1	.	TGTGCCAGTAGTATAGATCCTGATTTGAATGAGCAGTTCTTC	CASSIDPDLNEQFF
TRBV18	.	TRBJ2-3	.	TGTGCCAGCTCACCGGATTTATTGCGGGGAGATACGCAGTATTTT	CASSPDLLRGDTQYF
TRBV28	.	TRBJ2-1	TRBD2	TGTGCCACAGGGACTAGCGGCAATGAGCAGTTCTTC	CATGTSGNEQFF
TRBV9	once	TRBJ2-1	.	TGTGCCAGCAGCACCCGGACGACAGATAACTACAATGAGCAGTTCTTC	CASSTRTTDNYNEQFF
TRBV9	.	TRBJ2-1	.	TGTGCCAGCAGCGTAGGTCCTAGCGAGAGGAGCTCCTACAATGAGCAGTTCTTC	CASSVGPSERSSYNEQFF
TRBV21-1	once	TRBJ2-4	.	TGTGCCAGCAGCAAAGGGAAGGGGTGGGTGGCCAAAAACATTCAGTACTTC	CASSKGKGWVAKNIQYF
TRBV5-8	.	TRBJ2-5	.	TGTGCCAGCAGCTTGCAGGGGTTGTCGGGGACCCAGTACTTC	CASSLQGLSGTQYF
TRBV7-7	once	TRBJ2-5	.	TGTGCTAGCAGCTTAGCCCCCCCAGAGACCCAGTACTTC	CASSLAPPETQYF
TRBV19	once	TRBJ2-5	.	TGTGCCAGTTTGTGGGAAGAGACCCAGTACTTC	CASLWEETQYF
TRBV4-3	.	TRBJ1-6	.	TGCGCCAGCAGCCGGACAGCTAATTCACCCCTCCACTTT	CASSRTANSPLHF
TRBV6-5	.	TRBJ2-1	TRBD2	TGTGCCAGCAGTCAAAGCGGGAGCTCCTACAATGAGCAGTTCTTC	CASSQSGSSYNEQFF
TRBV29-1	.	TRBJ2-1	.	TGCAGCGTCGCTACAGGGAACAATGAGCAGTTCTTC	CSVATGNNEQFF
TRBV7-8	.	TRBJ2-7	.	TGTGCCAGCAGCTTAGGGCAGGGTCGGGAGCAGTACTTC	CASSLGQGREQYF
TRBV27	.	TRBJ1-2	.	TGTGCCAGCAGTTTATCGGCTTATACTAACTATGGCTACACCTTC	CASSLSAYTNYGYTF
TRBV29-1	.	TRBJ1-2	TRBD1	TGCAGCGTTGTCCGGACAGGGGGCGCCGTGGATGGCTACACCTTC	CSVVRTGGAVDGYTF
TRBV28	.	TRBJ2-6	.	TGTGCCAGCAGTTTCCTCAGACGGGCCAACGTCCTGACTTTC	CASSFLRRANVLTF